This TCR beta chain is drawn from a study of blood T cell repertoires in COVID-19. Study at large: Nucleic acid was either cDNA or gDNA, and it came from T cells, B-cell-depleted T cells, or PBMCs.

Germline V lookup: CDR1 SGHVS, CDR2 FNYEAQ. The CDR3 is 15 amino acids. Germline trimming cut 5 bases from V and 5 bases from J; bases unmatched to any gene: 8. In the original analysis: Estimates of nucleated cell counts were drawn from the amplification of reference gene primers. Clones were sequenced by immunoSEQ multiplex PCR, and TCRdb holds only the in-frame ones, with some missing. Clone size and V and J calls were adopted from that table, with D and trimming inferred from the DNA. The sample has roughly 100,000 clones, roughly 87% seen once. This clone was counted a few times. The chain links TRBV7-6 to TRBJ2-2, with 7 bases lining up with TRBD1. The sample comprised peripheral blood. This receptor was taken from a man aged 50 to 59 with acute or convalescent COVID-19. The CDR3 protein is CASSQSTGATGELFF. CDR3 sequence (DNA): TGTGCCAGCAGCCAAAGCACAGGGGCAACCGGGGAGCTGTTTTTT.